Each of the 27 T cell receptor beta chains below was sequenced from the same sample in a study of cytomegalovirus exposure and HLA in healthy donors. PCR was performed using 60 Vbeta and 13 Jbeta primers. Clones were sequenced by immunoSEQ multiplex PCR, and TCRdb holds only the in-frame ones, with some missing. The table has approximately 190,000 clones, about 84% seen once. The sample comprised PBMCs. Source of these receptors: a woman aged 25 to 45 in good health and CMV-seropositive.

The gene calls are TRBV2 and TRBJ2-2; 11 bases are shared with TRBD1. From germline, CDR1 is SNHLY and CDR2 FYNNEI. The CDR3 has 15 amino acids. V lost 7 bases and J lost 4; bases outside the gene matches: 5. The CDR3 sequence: CASTPDRGRTGELFF. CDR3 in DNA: TGTGCCAGCACCCCGGACAGGGGGCGCACCGGGGAGCTGTTTTTT.

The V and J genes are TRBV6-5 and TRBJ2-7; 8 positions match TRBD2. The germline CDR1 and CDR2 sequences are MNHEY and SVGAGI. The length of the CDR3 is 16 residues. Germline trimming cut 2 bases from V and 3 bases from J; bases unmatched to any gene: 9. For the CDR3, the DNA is TGTGCCAGCAGTTACCGACTTAGCGGGGAGGGCTACGAGCAGTACTTC. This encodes CASSYRLSGEGYEQYF.

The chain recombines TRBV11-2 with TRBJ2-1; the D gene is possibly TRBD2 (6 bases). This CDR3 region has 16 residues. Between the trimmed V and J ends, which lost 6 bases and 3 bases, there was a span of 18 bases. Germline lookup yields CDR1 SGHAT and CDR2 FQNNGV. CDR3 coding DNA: TGTGCCAGCAGGGGGCTCGGGACTGGTGGCTACAATGAGCAGTTCTTC. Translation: CASRGLGTGGYNEQFF.

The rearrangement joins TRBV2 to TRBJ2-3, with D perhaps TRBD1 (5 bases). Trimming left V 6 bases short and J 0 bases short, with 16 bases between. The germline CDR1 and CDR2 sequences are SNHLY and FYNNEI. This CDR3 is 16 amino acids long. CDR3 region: CASSGPQETSTDTQYF. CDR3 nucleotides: TGTGCCAGCAGCGGACCACAGGAGACTAGCACAGATACGCAGTATTTT.

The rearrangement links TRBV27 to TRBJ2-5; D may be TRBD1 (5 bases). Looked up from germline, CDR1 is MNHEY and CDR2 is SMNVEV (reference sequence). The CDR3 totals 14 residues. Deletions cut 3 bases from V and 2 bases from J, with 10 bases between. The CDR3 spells CASSFSRVQETQYF. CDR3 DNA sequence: TGTGCCAGCAGTTTTAGCAGGGTACAAGAGACCCAGTACTTC.

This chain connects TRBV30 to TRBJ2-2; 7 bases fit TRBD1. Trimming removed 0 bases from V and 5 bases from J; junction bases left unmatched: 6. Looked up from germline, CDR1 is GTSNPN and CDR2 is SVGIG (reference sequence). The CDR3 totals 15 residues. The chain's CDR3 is CAWSVLTGMTGELFF. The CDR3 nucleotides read TGTGCCTGGAGTGTATTGACAGGGATGACCGGGGAGCTGTTTTTT. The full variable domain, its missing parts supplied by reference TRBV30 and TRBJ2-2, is SQTIHQWPATLVQPVGSPLSLECTVEGTSNPNLYWYRQAAGRGLQLLFYSVGIGQISSEVPQNLSASRPQDRQFILSSKKLLLSDSGFYLCAWSVLTGMTGELFFGEGSRLTVL.

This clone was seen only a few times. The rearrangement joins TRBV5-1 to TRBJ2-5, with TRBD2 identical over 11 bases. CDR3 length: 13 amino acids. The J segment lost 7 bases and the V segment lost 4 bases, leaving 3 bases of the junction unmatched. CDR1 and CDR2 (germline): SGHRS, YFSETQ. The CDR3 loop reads CASSPGTSGTQYF. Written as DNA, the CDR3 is TGCGCCAGCAGCCCGGGGACTAGCGGGACCCAGTACTTC.

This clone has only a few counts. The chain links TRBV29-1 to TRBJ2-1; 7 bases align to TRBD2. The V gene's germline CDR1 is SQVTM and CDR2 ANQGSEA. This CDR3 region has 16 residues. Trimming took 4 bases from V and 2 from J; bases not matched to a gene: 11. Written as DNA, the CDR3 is TGCAGCGTTGCAAGCGGGATAGAGGGACCCTACAATGAGCAGTTCTTC. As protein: CSVASGIEGPYNEQFF.

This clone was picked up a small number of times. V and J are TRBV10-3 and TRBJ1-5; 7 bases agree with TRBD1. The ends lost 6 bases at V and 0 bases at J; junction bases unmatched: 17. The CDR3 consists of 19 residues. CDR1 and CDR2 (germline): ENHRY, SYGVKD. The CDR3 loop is CAISEGVGQVGDSNQPQHF. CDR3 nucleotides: TGTGCCATCAGCGAGGGGGTCGGACAGGTTGGGGATAGCAATCAGCCCCAGCATTTT.

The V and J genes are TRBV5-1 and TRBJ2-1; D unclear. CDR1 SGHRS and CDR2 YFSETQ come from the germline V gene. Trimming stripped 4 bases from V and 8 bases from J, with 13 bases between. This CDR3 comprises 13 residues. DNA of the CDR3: TGCGCCAGCAGCCCAGTTGATTTGGATGAGCAGTTCTTC. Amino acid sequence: CASSPVDLDEQFF.

The CDR3 here is CASSSPDSTGEQYF. CDR3 sequence (DNA): TGTGCCAGCAGCTCCCCGGACTCCACGGGCGAGCAGTACTTC. The chain recombines TRBV13 with TRBJ2-7; D possibly corresponds to TRBD2 (5 bases). This CDR3 comprises 14 residues. V shed 4 bases and J shed 6 bases, with 16 bases lying between them. The germline CDR1 and CDR2 sequences are PRHDT and FYEKMQ (reference sequence). The full variable domain, completed using reference TRBV13 and TRBJ2-7, is AAGVIQSPRHLIKEKRETATLKCYPIPRHDTVYWYQQGPGQDPQFLISFYEKMQSDKGSIPDRFSAQQFSDYHSELNMSSLELGDSALYFCASSSPDSTGEQYFGPGTRLTVT.

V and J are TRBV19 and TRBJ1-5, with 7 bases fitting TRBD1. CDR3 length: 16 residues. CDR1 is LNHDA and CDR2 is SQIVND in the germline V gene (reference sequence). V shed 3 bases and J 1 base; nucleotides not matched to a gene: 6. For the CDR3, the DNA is TGTGCCAGTAGTATTTTAGGGGGCCGGAGCAATCAGCCCCAGCATTTT. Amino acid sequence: CASSILGGRSNQPQHF.

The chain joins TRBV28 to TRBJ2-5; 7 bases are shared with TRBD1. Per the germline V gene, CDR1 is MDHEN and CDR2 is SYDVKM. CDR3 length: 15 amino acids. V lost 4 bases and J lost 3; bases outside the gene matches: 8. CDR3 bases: TGTGCCAGCAGTTATGAGGGGGCGGTGGAAGAGACCCAGTACTTC. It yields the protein CASSYEGAVEETQYF.

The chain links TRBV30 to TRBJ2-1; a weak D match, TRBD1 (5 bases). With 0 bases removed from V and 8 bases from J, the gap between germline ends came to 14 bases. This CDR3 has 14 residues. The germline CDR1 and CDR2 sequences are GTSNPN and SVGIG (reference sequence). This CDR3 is CAWSVAGPPDEQFF. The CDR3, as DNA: TGTGCCTGGAGTGTAGCAGGGCCGCCGGATGAGCAGTTCTTC.

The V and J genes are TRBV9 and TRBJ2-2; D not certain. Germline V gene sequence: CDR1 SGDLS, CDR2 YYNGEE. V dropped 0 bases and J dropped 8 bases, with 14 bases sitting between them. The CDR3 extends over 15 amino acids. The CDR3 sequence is CASSVAVTPVGELFF. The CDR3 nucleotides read TGTGCCAGCAGCGTAGCCGTAACTCCCGTGGGGGAGCTGTTTTTT.

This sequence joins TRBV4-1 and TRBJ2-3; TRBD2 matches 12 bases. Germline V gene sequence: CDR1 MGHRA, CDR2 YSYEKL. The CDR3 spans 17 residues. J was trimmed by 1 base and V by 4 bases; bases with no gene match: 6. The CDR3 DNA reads TGCGCCAGCAGCCGCGGACTAGCGGGGACGCGCACAGATACGCAGTATTTT. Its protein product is CASSRGLAGTRTDTQYF.

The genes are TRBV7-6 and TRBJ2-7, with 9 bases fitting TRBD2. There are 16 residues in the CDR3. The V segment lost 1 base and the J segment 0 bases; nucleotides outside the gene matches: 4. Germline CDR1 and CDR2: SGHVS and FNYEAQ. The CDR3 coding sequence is TGTGCCAGCAGCTTAGGTATGACTAGCGGCTCCTACGAGCAGTACTTC. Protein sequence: CASSLGMTSGSYEQYF.

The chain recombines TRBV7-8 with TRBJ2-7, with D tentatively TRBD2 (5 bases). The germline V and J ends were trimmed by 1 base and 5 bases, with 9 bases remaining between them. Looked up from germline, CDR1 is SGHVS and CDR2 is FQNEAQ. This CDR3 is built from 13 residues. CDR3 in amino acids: CASSLDLANEQYF. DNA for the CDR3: TGTGCCAGCAGCTTAGATCTAGCTAACGAGCAGTACTTC.

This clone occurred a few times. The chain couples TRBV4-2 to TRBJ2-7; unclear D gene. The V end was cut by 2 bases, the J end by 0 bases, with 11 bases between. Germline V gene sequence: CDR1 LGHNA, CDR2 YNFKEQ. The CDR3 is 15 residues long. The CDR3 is CASSQSRLVSYEQYF. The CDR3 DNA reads TGTGCCAGCAGCCAATCTAGACTTGTCTCCTACGAGCAGTACTTC.

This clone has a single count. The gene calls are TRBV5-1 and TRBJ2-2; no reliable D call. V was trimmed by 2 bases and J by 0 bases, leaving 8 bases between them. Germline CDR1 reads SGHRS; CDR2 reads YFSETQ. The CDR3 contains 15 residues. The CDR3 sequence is CASSFRSANTGELFF. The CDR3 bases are TGCGCCAGCAGCTTCCGGAGCGCGAACACCGGGGAGCTGTTTTTT.

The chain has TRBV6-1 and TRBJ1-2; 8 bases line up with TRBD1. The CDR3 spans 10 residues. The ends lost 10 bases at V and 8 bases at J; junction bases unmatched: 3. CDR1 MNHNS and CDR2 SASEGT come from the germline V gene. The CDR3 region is CATGQGGYTF. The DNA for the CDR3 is TGTGCCACTGGACAGGGAGGCTACACCTTC.

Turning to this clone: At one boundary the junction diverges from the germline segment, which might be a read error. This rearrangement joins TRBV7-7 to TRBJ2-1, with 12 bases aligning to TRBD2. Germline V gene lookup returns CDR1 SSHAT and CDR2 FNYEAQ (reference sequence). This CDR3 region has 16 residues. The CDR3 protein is CASSPRLAGDSNEQFF. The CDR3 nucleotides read TGTGCTAGCAGCCCCAGACTAGCGGGGGACTCCAATGAGCAGTTCTTC.

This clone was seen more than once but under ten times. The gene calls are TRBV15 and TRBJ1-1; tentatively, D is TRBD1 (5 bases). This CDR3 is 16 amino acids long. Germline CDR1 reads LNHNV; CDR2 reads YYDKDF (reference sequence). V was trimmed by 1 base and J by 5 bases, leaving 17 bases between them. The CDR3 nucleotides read TGTGCCACCAGCAGAGGCAGGGAGGCCCAACGAACTGAAGCTTTCTTT. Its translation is CATSRGREAQRTEAFF.

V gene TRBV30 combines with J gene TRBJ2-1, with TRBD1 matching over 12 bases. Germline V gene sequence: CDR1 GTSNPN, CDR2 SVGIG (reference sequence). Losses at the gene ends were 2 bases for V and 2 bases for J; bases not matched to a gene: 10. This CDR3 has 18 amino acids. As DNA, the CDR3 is TGTGCCTGGAGTTCCGGGACAGGGGGCAGGGGTACCTACAATGAGCAGTTCTTC. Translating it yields CAWSSGTGGRGTYNEQFF.

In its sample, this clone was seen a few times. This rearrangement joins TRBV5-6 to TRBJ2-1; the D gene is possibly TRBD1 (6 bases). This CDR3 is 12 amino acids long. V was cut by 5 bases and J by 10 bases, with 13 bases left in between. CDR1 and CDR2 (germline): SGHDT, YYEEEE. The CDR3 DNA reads TGTGCCAGCAGTAGACAGGTGAGGGAGCAGTTCTTC. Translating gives CASSRQVREQFF.

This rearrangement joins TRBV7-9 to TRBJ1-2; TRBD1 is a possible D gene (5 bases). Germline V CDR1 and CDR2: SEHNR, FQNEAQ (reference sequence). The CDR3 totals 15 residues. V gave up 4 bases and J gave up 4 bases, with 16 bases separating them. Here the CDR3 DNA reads TGTGCCAGCAGCTCCGCCGGGACTTTGGGCTATGGCTACACCTTC. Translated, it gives CASSSAGTLGYGYTF.

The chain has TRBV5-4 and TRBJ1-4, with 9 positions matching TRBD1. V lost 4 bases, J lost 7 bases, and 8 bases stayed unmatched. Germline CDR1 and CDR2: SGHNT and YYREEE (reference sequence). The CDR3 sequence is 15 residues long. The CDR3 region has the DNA TGTGCCAGCAGCGCCCGGGACAGGGTCGGTGAAAAACTGTTTTTT. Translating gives CASSARDRVGEKLFF.